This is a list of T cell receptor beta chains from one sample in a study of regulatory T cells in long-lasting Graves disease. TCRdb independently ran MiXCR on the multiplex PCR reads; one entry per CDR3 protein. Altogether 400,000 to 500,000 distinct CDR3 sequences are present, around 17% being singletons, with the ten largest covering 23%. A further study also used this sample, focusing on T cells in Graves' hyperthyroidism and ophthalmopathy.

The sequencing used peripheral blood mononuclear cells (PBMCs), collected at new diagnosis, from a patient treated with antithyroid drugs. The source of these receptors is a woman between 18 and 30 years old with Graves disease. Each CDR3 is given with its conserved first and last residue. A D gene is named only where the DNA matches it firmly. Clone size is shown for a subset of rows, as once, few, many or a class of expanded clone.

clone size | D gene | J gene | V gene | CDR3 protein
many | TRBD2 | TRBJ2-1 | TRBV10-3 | CAISEGRLAGVNEQFF
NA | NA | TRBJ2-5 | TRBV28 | CASSPRDGQETQYF
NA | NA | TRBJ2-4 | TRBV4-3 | CASSQDRRTNFIQYF
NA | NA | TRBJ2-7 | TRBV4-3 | CASSLDRFSYEQYF
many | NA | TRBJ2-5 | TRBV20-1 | CSAGLGLAQYF
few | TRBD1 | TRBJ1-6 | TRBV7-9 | CASSPGQGNNSPLHF
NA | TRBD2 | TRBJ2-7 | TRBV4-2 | CASSQDNRGLAGGAYEQYF
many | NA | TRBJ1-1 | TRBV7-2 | CASSLGVITEAFF
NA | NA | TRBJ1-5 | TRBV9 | CASSVSGTNQPQHF
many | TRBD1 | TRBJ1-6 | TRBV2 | CASEWTGNSLNSPLHF
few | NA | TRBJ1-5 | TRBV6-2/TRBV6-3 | CASKFWTSNQPQHF
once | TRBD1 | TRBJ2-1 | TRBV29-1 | CSVEKTGTSSPHNEQFF
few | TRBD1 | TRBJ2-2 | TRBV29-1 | CSVRQGPSLFF
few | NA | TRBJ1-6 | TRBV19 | CASSISSRGNSPLHF
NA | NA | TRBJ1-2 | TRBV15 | CATSRDRRDGYTF
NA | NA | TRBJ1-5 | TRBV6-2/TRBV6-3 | CASSRRTGASNQPQHF
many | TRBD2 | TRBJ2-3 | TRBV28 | CASRRGADTQYF
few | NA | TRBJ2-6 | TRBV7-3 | CASSLTAGFGSVLTF
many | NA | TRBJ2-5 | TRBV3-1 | CASSRMGGRETQYF
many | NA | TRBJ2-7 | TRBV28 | CASSLQGPYEQYF
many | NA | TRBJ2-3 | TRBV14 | CASSQDTNTDTQYF
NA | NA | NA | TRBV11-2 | CASSLDAGVYQPQYF
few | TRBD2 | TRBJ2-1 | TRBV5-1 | CASSRGLAVYNEQFF
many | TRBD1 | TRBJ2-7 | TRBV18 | CASSLGQAHEQYF
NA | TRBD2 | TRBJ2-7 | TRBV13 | CANIGLAAYEQYF
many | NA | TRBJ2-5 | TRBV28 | CASSPLGPGQETQYF
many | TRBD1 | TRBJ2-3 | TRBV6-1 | CASRKTGDGRDTQYF
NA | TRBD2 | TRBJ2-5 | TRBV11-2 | CASSLDGTNQETQYF
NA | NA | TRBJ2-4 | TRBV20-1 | CSSVGGLNIQYF
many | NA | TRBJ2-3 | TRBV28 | CASSPSGAVLTQYF
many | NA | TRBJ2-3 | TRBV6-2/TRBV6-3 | CASSYSIGVTITDTQYF
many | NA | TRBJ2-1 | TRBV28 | CASKDINEQFF